This T cell receptor beta chain stems from a study of control samples from healthy donors and cancer patients. Trimming cost V 3 bases and J 7 bases, with 18 bases left between them. The germline CDR1 and CDR2 sequences are KGHSH and LQKENI. The CDR3 totals 15 residues. Here immunoSEQ multiplex PCR was the method, and the copy in TCRdb shows in-frame clones only, minus some. The profile shows tens of thousands of clones, 84% of them singletons. The sample consisted of PBMCs. The clonotype originates from a man between 65 and 85 years old with lung cancer. The V call is TRBV18, the J call TRBJ1-1; a possible D gene is TRBD1 (5 bases). The chain's CDR3 is CASSPGRGLGGEAFF. The CDR3 DNA follows: TGTGCCAGCTCACCCGGACGGGGGTTGGGCGGTGAAGCTTTCTTT. Full variable domain (outside the CDR3, taken from reference TRBV18 and TRBJ1-1): NAGVMQNPRHLVRRRGQEARLRCSPMKGHSHVYWYRQLPEEGLKFMVYLQKENIIDESGMPKERFSAEFPKEGPSILRIQQVVRGDSAAYFCASSPGRGLGGEAFFGQGTRLTVV.